These T cell receptor beta chains were read from a single sample in a study of tumor-infiltrating lymphocytes in primary liver carcinoma. MiXCR, applied by TCRdb to the multiplex PCR reads, yields one record per CDR3 protein. The data contain approximately 60,000 distinct CDR3 sequences, less than 75% of them singletons. Source material: liver tumor tissue from sampling region 2. Source of these receptors: a man aged 35 to 55 with primary liver carcinoma and hepatitis B virus infection. CDR3s include the opening cysteine and the closing phenylalanine or tryptophan. The order of the fields is CDR3 protein, CDR3 DNA, J gene, clone size, V gene, D gene. A D gene is named only where the DNA matches it firmly. Some rows have no size entry. The others give once, few or many, or a class for an expanded clone.

CVSSLVSSENSYIEQFF TGTGTCAGCAGCTTAGTCTCTAGCGAGAACTCCTACATTGAGCAGTTCTTC TRBJ2-1 NA TRBV11-1 NA
CASSLDAGAGKQYF TGTGCCAGCAGCTTAGACGCGGGGGCGGGCAAGCAGTATTTC TRBJ2-7 NA TRBV11-2 NA
CAGRGKGTGELFF TGTGCCGGCAGGGGGAAGGGGACCGGGGAGCTGTTTTTT TRBJ2-2 NA TRBV5-4 TRBD1
CASRNLRQGFSGANVLTF TGTGCCAGCAGAAATCTTAGACAGGGTTTTTCTGGGGCCAACGTCCTGACTTTC TRBJ2-6 many TRBV6-5 TRBD1
CASSLEDSASQPQHF TGTGCCAGCAGCTTAGAGGACAGTGCAAGTCAGCCCCAGCATTTT TRBJ1-5 NA TRBV11-2 NA
CASSFSLTCTQYF TGTGCCAGCAGCTTTTCGTTAACATGTACGCAGTATTTT TRBJ2-3 NA TRBV5-5 NA
CTSSPRTSSAYEQYF TGTACCAGCAGTCCCCGGACTAGCTCCGCCTACGAGCAGTATTTC TRBJ2-7 NA TRBV6-5 TRBD2
CACSSLASYNEQFF TGTGCCTGCAGTTCACTAGCTTCCTACAATGAGCAGTTCTTC TRBJ2-1 NA TRBV6-5 NA
CAIRGPGINEQYF TGTGCCATCAGGGGGCCAGGGATCAACGAGCAGTACTTC TRBJ2-7 NA TRBV10-3 NA
CAGRPTGTYYEQYF TGTGCCGGCAGACCGACAGGGACCTACTACGAGCAGTACTTC TRBJ2-7 NA TRBV6-5 TRBD1
CTSSIPGLPYEQYF TGTACCAGCAGCATCCCGGGACTCCCATACGAGCAGTACTTC TRBJ2-7 NA TRBV12-3/TRBV12-4 NA
CASIPREGLGEQFF TGTGCCAGCATCCCCCGGGAGGGATTGGGTGAGCAGTTCTTC TRBJ2-1 NA TRBV11-2 TRBD2
CASSGGTGGADTQYF TGCGCCAGCAGCGGAGGGACAGGGGGGGCGGATACGCAGTATTTT TRBJ2-3 few TRBV5-1 TRBD1
CASSAPTGWGYEQYF TGTGCCAGTAGCGCACCGACCGGCTGGGGGTACGAGCAGTACTTC TRBJ2-7 NA TRBV5-4 NA
CASNLTAGGSSETQYF TGTGCCAGCAACTTAACGGCAGGGGGCTCGAGCGAGACCCAGTACTTC TRBJ2-5 NA TRBV11-2 TRBD1
CSVDGGWGMRTDAFF TGCAGCGTTGACGGGGGGTGGGGGATGAGGACTGATGCTTTCTTC TRBJ1-1 NA TRBV29-1 NA
CATQRPRSGTNVLTF TGTGCAACCCAGCGGCCGCGCTCTGGGACCAACGTCCTGACTTTC TRBJ2-6 once TRBV11-2 NA
CASSPLGSVGLGSYEQYF TGTGCCAGCAGTCCCCTGGGGTCGGTGGGATTGGGCTCCTACGAGCAGTACTTC TRBJ2-7 few TRBV12-3/TRBV12-4 NA